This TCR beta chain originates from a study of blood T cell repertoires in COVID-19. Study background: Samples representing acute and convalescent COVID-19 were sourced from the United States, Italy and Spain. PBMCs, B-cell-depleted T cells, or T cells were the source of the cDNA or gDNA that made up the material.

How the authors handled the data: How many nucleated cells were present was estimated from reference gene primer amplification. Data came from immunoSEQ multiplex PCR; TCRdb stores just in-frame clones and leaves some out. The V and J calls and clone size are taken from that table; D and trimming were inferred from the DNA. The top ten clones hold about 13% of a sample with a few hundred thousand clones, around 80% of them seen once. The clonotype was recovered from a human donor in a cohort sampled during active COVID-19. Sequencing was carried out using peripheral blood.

The CDR3 DNA sequence: TGTGCCAGTAGTGTTATCAGGGGGCCCACCGGGGAGCTGTTTTTT. Its protein product is CASSVIRGPTGELFF. V gene TRBV19 combines with J gene TRBJ2-2, with 8 positions matching TRBD1. The J segment lost 4 bases and the V segment lost 5 bases, leaving 6 bases of the junction unmatched. Germline CDR1 is LNHDA and CDR2 is SQIVND (reference sequence). This CDR3 region has 15 residues.